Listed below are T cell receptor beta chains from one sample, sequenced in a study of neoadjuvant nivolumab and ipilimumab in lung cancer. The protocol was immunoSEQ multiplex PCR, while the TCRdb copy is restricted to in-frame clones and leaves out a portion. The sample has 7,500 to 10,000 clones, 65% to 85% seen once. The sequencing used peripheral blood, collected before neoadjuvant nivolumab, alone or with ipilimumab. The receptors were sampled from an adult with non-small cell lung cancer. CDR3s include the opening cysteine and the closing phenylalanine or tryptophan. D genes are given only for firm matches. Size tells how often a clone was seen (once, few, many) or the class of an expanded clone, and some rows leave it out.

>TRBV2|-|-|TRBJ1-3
CASSSGSSGNTIYF
TGTGCCAGCAGTTCAGGGTCCTCTGGAAACACCATATATTTT
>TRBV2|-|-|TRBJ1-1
CASSEAPVFPEAFF
TGTGCCAGCAGTGAAGCACCGGTCTTTCCTGAAGCTTTCTTT
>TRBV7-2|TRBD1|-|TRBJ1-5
CASSLEPMARGRNQPQHF
TGTGCCAGCAGCTTAGAGCCTATGGCCAGGGGGCGAAATCAGCCCCAGCATTTT
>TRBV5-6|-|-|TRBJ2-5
CASSLGQLQETQYF
TGTGCCAGCAGCTTGGGACAGCTCCAAGAGACCCAGTACTTC
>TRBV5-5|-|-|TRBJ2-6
CASSLFLGRAAGANVLTF
TGTGCCAGCAGCCTCTTCTTGGGCAGGGCGGCTGGGGCCAACGTCCTGACTTTC
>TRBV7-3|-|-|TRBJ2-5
CASSPYSGETQYF
TGTGCCAGCAGCCCCTATTCCGGGGAGACCCAGTACTTC
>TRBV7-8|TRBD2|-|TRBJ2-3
CASSPMTSSDTQYF
TGTGCCAGCAGCCCTATGACTAGCTCAGATACGCAGTATTTT
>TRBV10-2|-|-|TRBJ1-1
CASSEATNTEAFF
TGCGCCAGCAGTGAGGCCACGAACACTGAAGCTTTCTTT
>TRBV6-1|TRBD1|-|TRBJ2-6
CASSDPRQGARGANVLTF
TGTGCCAGCAGTGACCCCCGACAGGGGGCGCGGGGGGCCAACGTCCTGACTTTC
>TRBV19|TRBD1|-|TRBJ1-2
CASSISWTGADGYTF
TGTGCCAGTAGTATTTCATGGACAGGCGCCGATGGCTACACCTTC
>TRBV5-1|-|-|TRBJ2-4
CASSLEDQAWYF
TGCGCCAGCAGCTTGGAAGACCAGGCCTGGTACTTC
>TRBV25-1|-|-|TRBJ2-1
CASSGGRGAQFF
TGTGCCAGCAGTGGCGGAAGGGGGGCGCAGTTCTTC
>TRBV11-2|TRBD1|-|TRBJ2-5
CASSSDRVETQYF
TGTGCCAGCAGCTCGGACAGGGTAGAGACCCAGTACTTC
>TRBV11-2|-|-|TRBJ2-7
CASSFDRTTYEQYF
TGTGCCAGCAGCTTCGACAGGACCACCTACGAGCAGTACTTC
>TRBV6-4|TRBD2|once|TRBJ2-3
CASSESAGESTDTQYF
TGTGCCAGCAGTGAATCTGCGGGAGAGAGCACAGATACGCAGTATTTT
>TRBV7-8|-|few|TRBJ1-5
CASSPPGGLGYQPQHF
TGTGCCAGCAGCCCTCCGGGGGGGCTGGGGTATCAGCCCCAGCATTTT
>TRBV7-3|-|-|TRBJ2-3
CASSSGPGADTQYF
TGTGCCAGCAGCTCTGGTCCGGGGGCAGATACGCAGTATTTT
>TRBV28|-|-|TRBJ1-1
CASTTEGGRTEAFF
TGTGCCAGCACAACGGAGGGAGGGAGGACTGAAGCTTTCTTT
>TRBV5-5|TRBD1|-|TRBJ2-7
CASSLYGTGMWEQYF
TGTGCCAGCAGCTTGTACGGGACAGGGATGTGGGAGCAGTACTTC
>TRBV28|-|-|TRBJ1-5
CASSPWGRTHQPQHF
TGTGCCAGCAGTCCCTGGGGCCGCACTCATCAGCCCCAGCATTTT
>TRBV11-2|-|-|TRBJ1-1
CASSTSGREAFF
TGTGCCAGCAGCACCTCCGGACGGGAAGCTTTCTTT
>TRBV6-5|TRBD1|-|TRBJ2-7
CASSPPPDRGGEQYF
TGTGCCAGCAGCCCTCCCCCGGACAGGGGGGGCGAGCAGTACTTC
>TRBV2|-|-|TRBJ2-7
CASSGRSYEQYF
TGTGCCAGCAGTGGACGGTCCTACGAGCAGTACTTC
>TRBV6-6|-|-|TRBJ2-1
CASRNLLDNEQFF
TGTGCCAGCAGAAACCTTCTGGATAATGAGCAGTTCTTC
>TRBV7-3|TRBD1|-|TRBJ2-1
CASSLRGTGDANEQFF
TGTGCCAGCAGCTTGAGGGGGACAGGGGACGCCAATGAGCAGTTCTTC
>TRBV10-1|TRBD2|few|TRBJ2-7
CASSELAGSYEQYF
TGCGCCAGCAGTGAGCTAGCGGGGTCCTACGAGCAGTACTTC
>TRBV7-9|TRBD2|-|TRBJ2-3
CASSQSASGSADTQYF
TGTGCCAGCAGCCAGTCCGCAAGCGGGAGTGCAGATACGCAGTATTTT
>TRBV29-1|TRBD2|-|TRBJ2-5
CSHGAGGTQYF
TGCAGCCACGGAGCGGGAGGGACCCAGTACTTC
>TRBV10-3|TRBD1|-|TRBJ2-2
CASAGTENTGELFF
TGTGCCAGCGCCGGGACAGAGAACACCGGGGAGCTGTTTTTT
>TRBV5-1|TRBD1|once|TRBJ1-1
CASSPRTGRDRSRNTEAFF
TGCGCCAGCAGCCCACGAACGGGCCGGGACAGGTCTCGGAACACTGAAGCTTTCTTT
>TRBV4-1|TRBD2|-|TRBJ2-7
CASSQDVGGGSEQYF
TGCGCCAGCAGCCAAGACGTCGGGGGAGGGAGCGAGCAGTACTTC
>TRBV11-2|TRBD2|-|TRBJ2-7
CASSLAGGSSYEQYF
TGTGCCAGCAGCTTAGCTGGCGGGAGCTCCTACGAGCAGTACTTC